What follows are 14 T cell receptor beta chains derived from one specimen sequenced in a study of OX40 agonist ivuxolimab in advanced cancers. This table comes from immunoSEQ multiplex PCR, and its TCRdb copy is limited to in-frame clones, with some not included. Of about 73,000 clones detected, 75% to 90% appear once; the ten largest clones hold about a tenth. The specimen was CD4+ or CD8+ T cells sorted from blood, collected in a trial of the OX40 agonist ivuxolimab. These receptors came from an adult with an advanced solid tumor such as melanoma, head and neck, liver or kidney cancer.

The genes are TRBV11-3 and TRBJ2-2; 13 nucleotides align to TRBD2. In germline, CDR1 is SGHNT, CDR2 YENEEA. Germline trimming cut 5 bases from V and 1 base from J; bases unmatched to any gene: 4. This CDR3 spans 17 amino acids. The CDR3 nucleotides are TGTGCCAGCAGCCCACGGACTAGCGGGAGGAACACCGGGGAGCTGTTTTTT. This gives the protein CASSPRTSGRNTGELFF.

The CDR3: CASSPGDREGEQYF. CDR3 nucleotide sequence: TGTGCCAGCAGCCCCGGGGACAGGGAGGGCGAGCAGTACTTC. The chain is built from TRBV11-1 and TRBJ2-7, with TRBD1 matching over 9 bases. Germline V CDR1 and CDR2: SGHAT, FQDESV (reference sequence). The CDR3 is 14 amino acids. V lost 5 bases, J lost 6 bases, and 8 bases stayed unmatched.

This chain connects TRBV5-1 to TRBJ1-1; 10 nucleotides align to TRBD1. V gave up 3 bases and J gave up 1 base; unmatched junction bases: 9. The germline V gene has CDR1 SGHRS and CDR2 YFSETQ. The CDR3 consists of 17 residues. CDR3 sequence reads: CASSWAGQGIGNTEAFF. Here the CDR3 DNA reads TGCGCCAGCAGCTGGGCGGGACAGGGGATAGGGAACACTGAAGCTTTCTTT.

The J gene is TRBJ2-1, the V gene TRBV27; D gene ambiguous. This CDR3 comprises 16 residues. Trimming cost V 4 bases and J 0 bases, with 13 bases left between them. Germline CDR1 and CDR2: MNHEY and SMNVEV (reference sequence). The CDR3 here is CASSSLSVSSYNEQFF. The CDR3 DNA reads as TGTGCCAGCAGTTCCCTCTCGGTGAGCTCCTACAATGAGCAGTTCTTC.

V is TRBV10-1 and J is TRBJ2-1; 8 positions agree with TRBD2. After removal of 0 bases from V and 2 bases from J, the junction contained 3 bases not matched to a gene. The CDR3 length is 16 residues. Per the germline V gene, CDR1 is WNHNN and CDR2 is SYGVQD (reference sequence). The CDR3 region has the DNA TGCGCCAGCAGTGAGTCCTCGGGACTAGCCTACAATGAGCAGTTCTTC. Translating it yields CASSESSGLAYNEQFF.

The chain joins TRBV10-2 to TRBJ2-1; D might be TRBD1 (6 bases). Germline lookup yields CDR1 WSHSY and CDR2 SAAADI. The length of the CDR3 is 15 residues. Trimming removed 6 bases from V and 4 bases from J, with 16 bases in between. CDR3 bases: TGCGCCAGCAGATCGGGCGCAGGGGAATACAATGAGCAGTTCTTC. Its protein is CASRSGAGEYNEQFF.

The rearrangement links TRBV9 to TRBJ1-4; possible D gene TRBD1, 5 bases. Trimming stripped 0 bases from V and 7 bases from J, with 13 bases between. This CDR3 spans 15 amino acids. Germline V gives CDR1 SGDLS, CDR2 YYNGEE. The CDR3 bases are TGTGCCAGCAGCGTAGGTGGGGGGACGGGTGAAAAACTGTTTTTT. Amino acids: CASSVGGGTGEKLFF. Full variable domain (missing parts from reference TRBV9 and TRBJ1-4): DSGVTQTPKHLITATGQRVTLRCSPRSGDLSVYWYQQSLDQGLQFLIQYYNGEERAKGNILERFSAQQFPDLHSELNLSSLELGDSALYFCASSVGGGTGEKLFFGSGTQLSVL.

CDR3: CASTQPWTGQETQYF. CDR3 coding DNA: TGTGCCAGCACGCAGCCTTGGACAGGTCAAGAGACCCAGTACTTC. The chain carries TRBV7-9 and TRBJ2-5, with TRBD1 identical over 7 bases. Germline lookup yields CDR1 SEHNR and CDR2 FQNEAQ (reference sequence). V was clipped by 7 bases and J by 2 bases; unmatched bases: 10. This CDR3 is built from 15 residues.

V gene TRBV27 combines with J gene TRBJ2-7; the D gene is possibly TRBD2 (5 bases). Germline V gene sequence: CDR1 MNHEY, CDR2 SMNVEV (reference sequence). With 3 bases removed from V and 3 bases from J, the gap between germline ends came to 9 bases. The CDR3 has 13 residues. The CDR3: CASSLAEGYEQYF. The CDR3 DNA reads as TGTGCCAGCAGTTTGGCCGAGGGCTACGAGCAGTACTTC.

V usage is TRBV28 and J usage is TRBJ2-3; D possibly matches TRBD1 or TRBD2 (6 bases each). This CDR3 is built from 17 residues. The V end lost 6 bases, the J end lost 6 bases, and 25 bases lay between the germline ends. CDR1 and CDR2 (germline): MDHEN, SYDVKM. CDR3 nucleotide sequence: TGTGCCAGCAGGAAGGTGACAGGACTAAACCCATACGATACGCAGTATTTT. As protein: CASRKVTGLNPYDTQYF. Variable domain in full (rest from reference TRBV28 and TRBJ2-3): DVKVTQSSRYLVKRTGEKVFLECVQDMDHENMFWYRQDPGLGLRLIYFSYDVKMKEKGDIPEGYSVSREKKERFSLILESASTNQTSMYLCASRKVTGLNPYDTQYFGPGTRLTVL.

The chain joins TRBV7-9 to TRBJ2-5, with 7 bases aligning to TRBD1. The CDR3 sequence is 16 residues long. The germline gives CDR1 SEHNR, CDR2 FQNEAQ (reference sequence). V lost 5 bases and J lost 1; bases outside the gene matches: 10. The CDR3 sequence: CASSELVRGSQETQYF. CDR3 coding DNA: TGTGCCAGCAGCGAGTTGGTCAGGGGGTCCCAAGAGACCCAGTACTTC.

This clone was counted once. The chain uses TRBV6-4 and TRBJ2-2; 7 positions match TRBD2. J was trimmed by 4 bases and V by 2 bases; bases with no gene match: 7. There are 16 residues in the CDR3. Looked up from germline, CDR1 is MRHNA and CDR2 is SNTAGT. The CDR3 spells CASSDVAGAGTGELFF. The CDR3 region has the DNA TGTGCCAGCAGTGACGTGGCGGGAGCGGGCACCGGGGAGCTGTTTTTT.

V gene TRBV4-1 combines with J gene TRBJ2-5, with D tentatively TRBD1 (6 bases). The V and J ends lost 1 base and 6 bases respectively, with 9 bases between them. CDR3 size: 13 residues. The germline CDR1 and CDR2 sequences are MGHRA and YSYEKL. CDR3 bases: TGCGCCAGCAGCCAAGTTCAGGGGAAGACCCAGTACTTC. It is translated as CASSQVQGKTQYF.

The count of this clone is one. The chain recombines TRBV7-9 with TRBJ2-7; TRBD1 aligns across 8 bases. Germline loops: CDR1 SEHNR, CDR2 FQNEAQ (reference sequence). The length of the CDR3 is 15 residues. V was pared by 5 bases and J by 5 bases, with 11 bases of the junction left unmatched. The CDR3 loop is CASSRRDRGPNEQYF. The CDR3, as DNA: TGTGCCAGCAGCCGCCGCGACAGGGGTCCCAACGAGCAGTACTTC.